These T cell receptor beta chains were read from a single sample in a study of identical twins. Each CDR3 protein gets one entry after TCRdb re-called the 5' RACE reads with MiXCR. The sample has 1.5 million to 2 million distinct CDR3 sequences, around 33% seen once. The sequenced sample consisted of cord blood. Receptor source: a newborn girl in good health. CDR3s include the opening cysteine and the closing phenylalanine or tryptophan. A D gene is named only where the DNA matches it firmly. Clone size is not always given. Where it is, it says once, few, many or a class for expanded clones.

CDR3 protein,CDR3 DNA,CDR3 length,D gene,clone size,V gene,J gene
CASSLDSGTRQNIQYF,TGCGCCAGCAGCTTGGATTCCGGGACTAGGCAAAACATTCAGTACTTC,16,TRBD2,few,TRBV5-1,TRBJ2-4
CASSQGRATYNEQFF,TGTGCCAGCAGCCAAGGGCGGGCAACCTACAATGAGCAGTTCTTC,15,NA,few,TRBV4-2,TRBJ2-1
CSARGMAGGRNEQFF,TGCAGTGCTAGAGGGATGGCGGGGGGGCGAAATGAGCAGTTCTTC,15,TRBD2,NA,TRBV20-1,TRBJ2-1
CSARQVGSTEAFF,TGCAGTGCTAGACAGGTCGGGAGCACTGAAGCTTTCTTT,13,NA,once,TRBV20-1,TRBJ1-1
CASSSRGEGGYGYTF,TGTGCCAGCAGTTCCCGGGGTGAGGGAGGGTATGGCTACACCTTC,15,NA,few,TRBV12-3/TRBV12-4,TRBJ1-2
CASRGGFSYEQYF,TGTGCCAGCCGCGGTGGGTTCTCCTACGAGCAGTACTTC,13,NA,few,TRBV28,TRBJ2-7
CASSSLAAFTYEQYF,TGTGCCAGCAGCTCACTAGCGGCCTTCACCTACGAGCAGTACTTC,15,TRBD2,few,TRBV5-6,TRBJ2-7
CASSLRFSSYEQYF,TGTGCCAGCAGCTTGCGGTTCAGCTCCTACGAGCAGTACTTC,14,NA,once,TRBV5-6,TRBJ2-7
CASSQTGGARTDTQYF,TGTGCCAGCAGCCAAACAGGGGGCGCCCGCACAGATACGCAGTATTTT,16,TRBD1,NA,TRBV14,TRBJ2-3
CASSLYRESYEQYF,TGTGCCAGCAGTTTGTACAGGGAATCCTACGAGCAGTACTTC,14,NA,NA,TRBV27,TRBJ2-7
CAGSLRRGGQETQYF,TGTGCCGGCAGCTTAAGGCGGGGGGGCCAAGAGACCCAGTACTTC,15,TRBD2,NA,TRBV11-2,TRBJ2-5
CASSQDPDFQETQYF,TGTGCCAGCAGCCAAGACCCCGACTTCCAAGAGACCCAGTACTTC,15,NA,few,TRBV3-1,TRBJ2-5
CSATPDGYEQYF,TGCAGTGCTACCCCTGACGGGTACGAGCAGTACTTC,12,NA,many,TRBV20-1,TRBJ2-7
CASSPRTSNQETQYF,TGTGCCAGCAGCCCACGGACTAGTAACCAAGAGACCCAGTACTTC,15,TRBD2,NA,TRBV11-2,TRBJ2-5
CASRTGGASYEQYF,TGTGCCAGCAGAACAGGGGGCGCGTCCTACGAGCAGTACTTC,14,TRBD1,NA,TRBV27,TRBJ2-7
CATSEGTSGRPQETQYF,TGTGCCACCAGTGAAGGGACTAGCGGGAGGCCACAAGAGACCCAGTACTTC,17,TRBD2,few,TRBV24-1,TRBJ2-5
CASSLYIPHEQFF,TGTGCCAGCAGTTTGTATATCCCCCATGAGCAGTTCTTC,13,NA,few,TRBV27,TRBJ2-1
CAWSVLSGGAREQYF,TGTGCCTGGAGTGTACTCAGCGGGGGGGCTCGGGAGCAGTACTTC,15,TRBD2,few,TRBV30,TRBJ2-7
CASSQDGTGVNEKLFF,TGTGCCAGCAGCCAAGACGGAACAGGGGTGAATGAAAAACTGTTTTTT,16,TRBD1,few,TRBV4-2,TRBJ1-4
CASSSPRGYNSPLHF,TGTGCCAGCAGTTCCCCCAGGGGGTATAATTCACCCCTCCACTTT,15,TRBD1,few,TRBV12-3/TRBV12-4,TRBJ1-6
CSARRKGWAPVAEAFF,TGCAGTGCTAGAAGGAAGGGGTGGGCCCCTGTGGCTGAAGCTTTCTTT,16,NA,NA,TRBV20-1,TRBJ1-1
CSVKLAGEGGEQFF,TGCAGCGTTAAACTAGCGGGAGAAGGGGGTGAGCAGTTCTTC,14,TRBD2,few,TRBV29-1,TRBJ2-1
CSARTSIYNEQFF,TGCAGTGCTAGAACCAGCATCTACAATGAGCAGTTCTTC,13,NA,once,TRBV20-1,TRBJ2-1
CASSKERGTGNTIYF,TGTGCCAGCAGTAAGGAGAGGGGAACTGGAAACACCATATATTTT,15,NA,NA,TRBV12-3/TRBV12-4,TRBJ1-3
CSARRVGYNEQFF,TGCAGTGCTCGTCGAGTAGGCTACAATGAGCAGTTCTTC,13,NA,few,TRBV20-1,TRBJ2-1
CASRPTGDTEAFF,TGTGCCAGCAGACCGACAGGGGACACTGAAGCTTTCTTT,13,TRBD1,NA,TRBV7-9,TRBJ1-1
CASSAISGGVTDTQYF,TGTGCCAGCAGCGCCATATCGGGGGGAGTAACAGATACGCAGTATTTT,16,TRBD2,NA,TRBV7-2,TRBJ2-3
CSATPGGTRGYEQYF,TGCAGTGCCACCCCCGGTGGGACTAGAGGCTACGAGCAGTACTTC,15,TRBD2,few,TRBV20-1,TRBJ2-7
CASSVRAGGTDTQYF,TGTGCCAGCAGCGTTCGAGCGGGAGGCACAGATACGCAGTATTTT,15,TRBD2,many,TRBV7-2,TRBJ2-3
CASSRPGPYYEQYF,TGTGCCAGCAGCAGACCCGGGCCATACTACGAGCAGTACTTC,14,NA,few,TRBV7-8,TRBJ2-7
CASSEWEGDEQFF,TGTGCCAGCAGTGAATGGGAAGGCGACGAGCAGTTCTTC,13,NA,NA,TRBV2,TRBJ2-1
CASSLSGPTTPQHF,TGTGCCAGCAGCCTGTCGGGACCGACTACACCCCAGCATTTT,14,NA,NA,TRBV6-2/TRBV6-3,TRBJ1-5
CASSPTSTNYGYTF,TGTGCCAGCTCACCTACATCGACTAACTATGGCTACACCTTC,14,NA,NA,TRBV18,TRBJ1-2
CASKTGDLSYEQYF,TGTGCCAGCAAAACAGGCGACCTCTCCTACGAGCAGTACTTC,14,NA,few,TRBV28,TRBJ2-7
CASSGGGTGYGYTF,TGTGCCAGCAGCGGAGGGGGTACTGGCTATGGCTACACCTTC,14,NA,NA,TRBV13,TRBJ1-2
CASSLKAGHFSYNEQYF,TGTGCCAGCAGCCTCAAAGCCGGACACTTCTCCTACAATGAGCAGTACTTC,17,NA,NA,TRBV7-2,TRBJ2-7
CAKVTGASWTQYF,TGTGCCAAAGTGACAGGGGCCTCGTGGACCCAGTACTTC,13,TRBD1,NA,TRBV27,TRBJ2-5
CASSWGGTPRANYGYTF,TGTGCCAGCAGCTGGGGGGGCACTCCCCGGGCTAACTATGGCTACACCTTC,17,NA,once,TRBV5-4,TRBJ1-2
CASYSPGGSYNEQFF,TGTGCCAGCTATAGTCCGGGGGGAAGCTACAATGAGCAGTTCTTC,15,TRBD2,few,TRBV28,TRBJ2-1
CASSVQRGYTDTQYF,TGTGCCAGCAGTGTTCAGCGGGGGTACACAGATACGCAGTATTTT,15,TRBD2,NA,TRBV25-1,TRBJ2-3
CASSLPYSRTDTQYF,TGTGCCAGCAGCTTGCCCTATAGCCGCACAGATACGCAGTATTTT,15,NA,NA,TRBV5-5,TRBJ2-3
CGVSSVAKNIQYF,TGCGGCGTTAGTTCAGTAGCCAAAAACATTCAGTACTTC,13,NA,NA,TRBV20-1,TRBJ2-4
CASSLGQNSGANVLTF,TGTGCCAGCAGTTTAGGACAAAACTCTGGGGCCAACGTCCTGACTTTC,16,NA,many,TRBV28,TRBJ2-6
CASSPPSGANIQYF,TGTGCCAGCTCACCACCATCAGGGGCGAACATTCAGTACTTC,14,NA,once,TRBV18,TRBJ2-4
CASSYLAGTTDTQYF,TGTGCCAGCAGTTATCTAGCGGGGACCACAGATACGCAGTATTTT,15,TRBD2,NA,TRBV2,TRBJ2-3
CASSQETGWNSPLHF,TGCGCCAGCAGCCAAGAAACGGGTTGGAATTCACCCCTCCACTTT,15,NA,NA,TRBV4-1,TRBJ1-6
CASSAGSLGKKLFF,TGTGCCAGCAGTGCCGGCTCCTTGGGGAAAAAACTGTTTTTT,14,NA,few,TRBV2,TRBJ1-4
CASSAERTGLRTQYF,TGTGCCAGCAGTGCCGAACGGACAGGGTTGAGAACCCAGTACTTC,15,TRBD1,NA,TRBV6-1,TRBJ2-5
CASSEDRELRNIQYF,TGTGCCAGCAGTGAAGATCGGGAGTTGAGAAACATTCAGTACTTC,15,NA,NA,TRBV6-1,TRBJ2-4
CASSPSGRGTYNEQFF,TGTGCCAGCAGCCCTAGCGGGAGAGGTACCTACAATGAGCAGTTCTTC,16,TRBD2,few,TRBV7-2,TRBJ2-1